The 15 T cell receptor beta chains below all came from one sample that was sequenced in a study of shared clonotypes between healthy human individuals. Naive CD8 isolation took CD45RO-negative cells positively selected for CCR7 and excluded terminally differentiated effector memory CD45RA+ cells. The protocol was immunoSEQ multiplex PCR, while the TCRdb copy is restricted to in-frame clones and leaves out a portion. The repertoire has hundreds of thousands of clones, roughly 95% of them found once; the top ten carry over 0.09%. Sequencing input: naive CD8+ T cells sorted from blood. The receptors derive from a woman aged 25 to 39 in good health.

The genes are TRBV28 and TRBJ2-1, with D maybe TRBD2 (6 bases). CDR1 and CDR2 (germline): MDHEN, SYDVKM. The CDR3 covers 14 residues. V lost 5 bases, J lost 4 bases, and 12 bases lay in between. As DNA, the CDR3 is TGTGCCAGCAGTAATAGCGGTAGTTACAATGAGCAGTTCTTC. Amino acid sequence: CASSNSGSYNEQFF.

The V call is TRBV27, the J call TRBJ2-1, with 7 bases aligning to TRBD2. The V gene end was trimmed by 5 bases and the J gene end by 2 bases; junction bases not matched to a gene: 3. CDR1 and CDR2 from the germline V gene are MNHEY and SMNVEV (reference sequence). This CDR3 is built from 14 residues. The CDR3 sequence: CASSREAPYNEQFF. The DNA of the CDR3 is TGTGCCAGCAGTCGGGAGGCCCCCTACAATGAGCAGTTCTTC.

This chain joins TRBV27 and TRBJ2-2, with D perhaps TRBD2 (5 bases). The germline gives CDR1 MNHEY, CDR2 SMNVEV (reference sequence). The CDR3 totals 12 residues. V lost 8 bases to trimming and J lost 6 bases, with 10 bases between them. CDR3 region: CASRSGAGELFF. In DNA, the CDR3 is TGTGCCAGCCGATCCGGGGCCGGGGAGCTGTTTTTT.

The chain employs TRBV2 and TRBJ1-1; perhaps TRBD1 as D (6 bases). This CDR3 spans 11 amino acids. Germline V gene sequence: CDR1 SNHLY, CDR2 FYNNEI. V dropped 8 bases and J dropped 7 bases, with 11 bases sitting between them. The CDR3 DNA follows: TGTGCCAGCGGACGGACAGTTGAAGCTTTCTTT. This sequence encodes CASGRTVEAFF.

The chain couples TRBV27 to TRBJ1-3, with D tentatively TRBD1 (5 bases). Germline lookup yields CDR1 MNHEY and CDR2 SMNVEV (reference sequence). The CDR3 spans 16 residues. V was trimmed by 5 bases and J by 2 bases, leaving 16 bases between them. The chain's CDR3 is CASSPRDPRTGNTIYF. The DNA for the CDR3 is TGTGCCAGCAGTCCCCGGGACCCTCGCACTGGAAACACCATATATTTT.

The V gene is TRBV29-1, the J gene TRBJ2-7; D gene uncertain. V lost 4 bases and J 0 bases, leaving 16 bases between the germline ends. CDR1 is SQVTM, CDR2 ANQGSEA, per germline. The CDR3 sequence is 15 residues long. For the CDR3, the DNA is TGCAGCGTTGCGGGTGGCACTGCCGTCTCCTACGAGCAGTACTTC. Its protein product is CSVAGGTAVSYEQYF.

The chain recombines TRBV5-5 with TRBJ2-5; 7 bases are shared with TRBD1. Germline lookup yields CDR1 SGHKS and CDR2 YYEKEE (reference sequence). This CDR3 spans 13 amino acids. V lost 1 base and J lost 3; bases outside the gene matches: 0. The CDR3 DNA is TGTGCCAGCAGCTTGACAGGGGAAGAGACCCAGTACTTC. Translated: CASSLTGEETQYF.

The J gene is TRBJ1-1, the V gene TRBV5-4, with 7 positions matching TRBD1. CDR3 length equals 15 residues. The V segment lost 6 bases and the J segment 4 bases; nucleotides outside the gene matches: 12. Germline CDR1 reads SGHNT; CDR2 reads YYREEE (reference sequence). The CDR3, as DNA: TGTGCCAGCACCCCCATAGGGGGCGCGGGCACTGAAGCTTTCTTT. Amino acids: CASTPIGGAGTEAFF.

This clone was counted a single time. V and J are TRBV19 and TRBJ2-2, with 7 bases matching TRBD2. This CDR3 has 15 residues. Per germline, CDR1 LNHDA and CDR2 SQIVND (reference sequence). V trimming: 5 bases; J trimming: 3 bases; junction bases outside the gene matches: 6. The CDR3 loop reads CASSLGGADTGELFF. As DNA, the CDR3 is TGTGCCAGTAGTCTGGGAGGGGCGGACACCGGGGAGCTGTTTTTT.

Regarding this clone: The sample carries other DNA sequences with the same CDR3. This sequence joins TRBV11-2 and TRBJ2-5; D unclear. CDR1 and CDR2 (germline): SGHAT, FQNNGV. Trimming took off 3 bases at V and 5 bases at J, with 4 bases between the two ends. CDR3 length: 11 amino acids. The CDR3 loop is CASSLKETQYF. CDR3 DNA sequence: TGTGCCAGCAGCTTGAAGGAGACCCAGTACTTC.

J is TRBJ2-7 and V is TRBV5-8, with 10 bases lining up with TRBD2. Losses at the gene ends were 3 bases for V and 2 bases for J; bases not matched to a gene: 5. The CDR3 length is 15 residues. CDR1 and CDR2 from the germline V gene are SGHTS and YDEGEE. This CDR3 is CASSSLAGSPYEQYF. The CDR3 DNA sequence: TGTGCCAGCAGCTCACTAGCGGGATCACCCTACGAGCAGTACTTC. Variable domain in full (rest from reference TRBV5-8 and TRBJ2-7): EAGVTQSPTHLIKTRGQQATLRCSPISGHTSVYWYQQALGLGLQFLLWYDEGEERNRGNFPPRFSGRQFPNYSSELNVNALELEDSALYLCASSSLAGSPYEQYFGPGTRLTVT.

The chain employs TRBV19 and TRBJ2-5, with 9 bases lining up with TRBD2. The CDR3 totals 13 residues. J gave up 5 bases and V 7 bases, and 5 bases lay outside the gene matches. CDR1 and CDR2 (germline): LNHDA, SQIVND (reference sequence). The CDR3 loop is CASNRGRAETQYF. The CDR3, as DNA: TGTGCCAGTAATCGCGGGAGGGCGGAGACCCAGTACTTC. Together with reference TRBV19 and TRBJ2-5, the CDR3 gives the full variable domain: DGGITQSPKYLFRKEGQNVTLSCEQNLNHDAMYWYRQDPGQGLRLIYYSQIVNDFQKGDIAEGYSVSREKKESFPLTVTSAQKNPTAFYLCASNRGRAETQYFGPGTRLLVL.

This rearrangement joins TRBV19 to TRBJ2-7, with D possibly matching TRBD2 (6 bases). V was pared by 5 bases and J by 3 bases, with 17 bases between. The CDR3 totals 15 residues. Per the germline V gene, CDR1 is LNHDA and CDR2 is SQIVND (reference sequence). CDR3 in DNA: TGTGCCAGTAGTCCTTCTCTCGGGGGTAACTACGAGCAGTACTTC. The encoded protein is CASSPSLGGNYEQYF.

CDR3 amino acids: CASSFLSGSLNEQFF. The CDR3 DNA sequence: TGTGCCAGCAGTTTTTTGAGCGGGAGCCTCAATGAGCAGTTCTTC. The chain combines TRBV28 with TRBJ2-1; 8 bases line up with TRBD2. V shed 3 bases, J shed 6 bases, and the junction held 7 bases outside the gene matches. CDR3 size: 15 residues. Germline-derived CDR1 and CDR2 are MDHEN and SYDVKM.

The chain combines TRBV9 with TRBJ1-2; D uncertain. This CDR3 is 17 amino acids long. Germline V gene sequence: CDR1 SGDLS, CDR2 YYNGEE. Trimming took off 1 base at V and 1 base at J, with 17 bases between the two ends. DNA for the CDR3: TGTGCCAGCAGCGTAATTGGCAGGCCAACGGATAACTATGGCTACACCTTC. Its translation: CASSVIGRPTDNYGYTF.